The subject of this entry is one T cell receptor beta chain. The record originates from a study of blood T cell repertoires in COVID-19. The CDR3 consists of 16 residues. Trimming left V 1 base short and J 5 bases short, with 16 bases between. Germline V gives CDR1 SGHAT, CDR2 FQDESV (reference sequence). The study assigned cohorts using participant-reported clinical history. In the study's own analysis: Cell counts per sample came from amplifying reference gene primers. Clones were read by immunoSEQ multiplex PCR, and TCRdb kept only the in-frame ones, dropping some. V, J and clone size are taken as reported in that table, and D and trimming were inferred from the DNA itself. The sample shows some 250,000 clones, roughly nine tenths of them seen only once.

Sequenced material: PBMCs or T cells enriched from blood (not recorded which). The TCR sequence derives from a human donor in a cohort exposed to, infected with or recovered from COVID-19 (not recorded which). The donor label of this sample is uncertain. The chain employs TRBV11-1 and TRBJ2-3, with unresolved D. CDR3 in amino acids: CASSLGIGLSRDTQYF. CDR3 nucleotides: TGTGCCAGCAGCTTAGGAATTGGCCTTTCACGAGATACGCAGTATTTT.